Sequencing of this T cell receptor beta chain was carried out in a study of neurological immune-mediated disorders. Study-level information: Of the approximately 35 patients with multiple sclerosis, some 31 had relapsing-remitting MS, whereas the remaining 3 had secondary progressive MS.

This clonotype has a handful of counts. As yet, its antigen is unknown. Time point defined: longitudinal time-point 3. A single record per CDR3 protein comes from TCRdb applying MiXCR to the 5' RACE reads. The table includes under 100,000 distinct CDR3 sequences, 3.5% to 5.5% detected once. Study observations and caveats: The study found the most TCR clonal expansion in HTLV-1-associated myelopathy and the least in multiple sclerosis, below healthy controls.

Looked up from germline, CDR1 is LNHDA and CDR2 is SQIVND (reference sequence). The CDR3 length is 14 residues. V lost 7 bases, J lost 3 bases, and 15 bases lay in between. The V and J genes are TRBV19 and TRBJ1-1, with D perhaps TRBD1 (5 bases). This receptor was taken from an older woman with multiple sclerosis. The sequenced material came from PBMCs. The DNA for the CDR3 is TGTGCCAGTAACGGAGGGGTTAAGTACACTGAAGCTTTCTTT. This encodes CASNGGVKYTEAFF.